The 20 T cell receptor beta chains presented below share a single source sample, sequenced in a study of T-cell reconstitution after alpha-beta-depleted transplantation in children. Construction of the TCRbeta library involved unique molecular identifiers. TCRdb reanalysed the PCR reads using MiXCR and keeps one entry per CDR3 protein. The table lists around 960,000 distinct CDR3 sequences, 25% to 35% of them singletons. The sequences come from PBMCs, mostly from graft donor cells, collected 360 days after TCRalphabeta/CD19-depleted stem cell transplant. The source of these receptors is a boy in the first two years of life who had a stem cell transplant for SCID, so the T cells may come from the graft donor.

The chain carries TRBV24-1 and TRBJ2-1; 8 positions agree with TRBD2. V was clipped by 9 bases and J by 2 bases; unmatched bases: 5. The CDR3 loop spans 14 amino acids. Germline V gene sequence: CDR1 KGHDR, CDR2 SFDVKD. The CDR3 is CATAPGGAYNEQFF. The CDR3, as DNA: TGTGCCACCGCCCCGGGGGGGGCCTACAATGAGCAGTTCTTC.

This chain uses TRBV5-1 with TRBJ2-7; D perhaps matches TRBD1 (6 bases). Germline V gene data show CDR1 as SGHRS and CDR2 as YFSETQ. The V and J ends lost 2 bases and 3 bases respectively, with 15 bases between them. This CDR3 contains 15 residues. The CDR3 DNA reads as TGCGCCAGCAGCTTTAGAGCAGGGGTAATCTACGAGCAGTACTTC. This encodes CASSFRAGVIYEQYF. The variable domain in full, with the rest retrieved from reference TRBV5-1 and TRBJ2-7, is KAGVTQTPRYLIKTRGQQVTLSCSPISGHRSVSWYQQTPGQGLQFLFEYFSETQRNKGNFPGRFSGRQFSNSRSEMNVSTLELGDSALYLCASSFRAGVIYEQYFGPGTRLTVT.

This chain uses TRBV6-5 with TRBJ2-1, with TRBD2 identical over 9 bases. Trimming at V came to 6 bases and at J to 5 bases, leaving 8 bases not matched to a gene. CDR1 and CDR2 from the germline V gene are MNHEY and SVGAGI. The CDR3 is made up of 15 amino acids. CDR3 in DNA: TGTGCCAGCAGGGTACTAGCGGGCCGTAACAATGAGCAGTTCTTC. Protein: CASRVLAGRNNEQFF.

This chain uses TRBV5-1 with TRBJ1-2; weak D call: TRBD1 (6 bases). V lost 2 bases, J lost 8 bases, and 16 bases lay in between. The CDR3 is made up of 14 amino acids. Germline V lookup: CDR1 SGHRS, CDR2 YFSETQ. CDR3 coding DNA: TGCGCCAGCAGCTTTTACAGGGCTTCTGGAGGCTACACCTTC. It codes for CASSFYRASGGYTF.

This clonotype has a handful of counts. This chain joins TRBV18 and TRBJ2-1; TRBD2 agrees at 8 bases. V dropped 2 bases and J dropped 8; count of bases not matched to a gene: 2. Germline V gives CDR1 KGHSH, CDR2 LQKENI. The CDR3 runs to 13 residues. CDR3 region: CASSPSRGDEQFF. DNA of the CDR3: TGTGCCAGCTCACCATCGCGGGGGGATGAGCAGTTCTTC.

The CDR3 loop reads CSVHRSAGQTEAFF. CDR3 DNA: TGCAGCGTTCATCGGTCGGCAGGGCAGACTGAAGCTTTCTTT. The V gene is TRBV29-1, the J gene TRBJ1-1, with D perhaps matching TRBD1 (5 bases). V shed 5 bases and J shed 5 bases, with 18 bases lying between them. Germline loops: CDR1 SQVTM, CDR2 ANQGSEA. CDR3 length: 14 amino acids.

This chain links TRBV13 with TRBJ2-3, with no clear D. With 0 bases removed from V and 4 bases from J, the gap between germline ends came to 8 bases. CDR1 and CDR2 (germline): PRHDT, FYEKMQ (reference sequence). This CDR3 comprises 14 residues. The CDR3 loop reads CASSLGSTSDTQYF. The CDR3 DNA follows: TGTGCCAGCAGCTTAGGTTCAACTTCAGATACGCAGTATTTT.

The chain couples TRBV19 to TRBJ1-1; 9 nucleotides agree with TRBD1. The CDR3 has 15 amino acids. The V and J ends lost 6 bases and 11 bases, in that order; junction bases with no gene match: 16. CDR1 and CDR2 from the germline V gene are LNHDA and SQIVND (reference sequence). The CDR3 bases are TGTGCCAGTAGACCCGGGACCGGGACAGGGACAAATGCTTTCTTT. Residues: CASRPGTGTGTNAFF.

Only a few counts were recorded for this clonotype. CDR3 coding DNA: TGCAGTGCTAGAGATCCTCGACTAGCGGGGACCATAAGGTACAATGAGCAGTTCTTC. Translation: CSARDPRLAGTIRYNEQFF. The chain recombines TRBV20-1 with TRBJ2-1; 11 bases map to TRBD2. Trimming cost V 0 bases and J 4 bases; bases outside gene matches: 14. Germline CDR1 DFQATT, CDR2 SNEGSKA (reference sequence). There are 19 residues in the CDR3.

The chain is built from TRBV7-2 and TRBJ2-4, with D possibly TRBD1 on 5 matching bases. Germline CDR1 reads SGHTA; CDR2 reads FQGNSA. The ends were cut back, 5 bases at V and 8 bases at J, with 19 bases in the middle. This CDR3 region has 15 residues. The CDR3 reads CASSPIRTLSYIQYF. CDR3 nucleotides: TGTGCCAGCAGCCCAATACGGACATTAAGCTACATTCAGTACTTC.

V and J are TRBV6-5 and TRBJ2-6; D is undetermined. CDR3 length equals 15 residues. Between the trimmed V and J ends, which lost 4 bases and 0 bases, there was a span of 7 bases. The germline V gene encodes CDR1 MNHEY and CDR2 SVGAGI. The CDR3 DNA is TGTGCCAGCAGTTCGGTCCTCTCTGGGGCCAACGTCCTGACTTTC. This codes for CASSSVLSGANVLTF.

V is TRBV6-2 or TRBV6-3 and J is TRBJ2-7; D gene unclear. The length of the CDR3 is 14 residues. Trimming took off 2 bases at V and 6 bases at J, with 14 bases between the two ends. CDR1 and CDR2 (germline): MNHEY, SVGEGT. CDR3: CASSYDRLVREQYF. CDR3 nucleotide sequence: TGTGCCAGCAGTTACGATCGGCTAGTTCGCGAGCAGTACTTC.

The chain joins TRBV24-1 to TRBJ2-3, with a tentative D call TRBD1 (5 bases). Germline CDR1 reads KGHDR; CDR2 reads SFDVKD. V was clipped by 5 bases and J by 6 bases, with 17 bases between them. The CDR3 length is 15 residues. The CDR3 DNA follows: TGTGCCACCAGTGCAGGACACCCCGATCTGGATACGCAGTATTTT. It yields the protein CATSAGHPDLDTQYF.

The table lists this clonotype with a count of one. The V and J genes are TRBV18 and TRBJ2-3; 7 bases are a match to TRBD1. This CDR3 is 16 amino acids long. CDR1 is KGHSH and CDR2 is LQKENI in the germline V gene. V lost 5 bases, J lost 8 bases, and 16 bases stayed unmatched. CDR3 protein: CASSSDRVEQIVTQYF. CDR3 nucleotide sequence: TGTGCCAGCTCATCAGACAGGGTTGAACAGATAGTTACGCAGTATTTT.

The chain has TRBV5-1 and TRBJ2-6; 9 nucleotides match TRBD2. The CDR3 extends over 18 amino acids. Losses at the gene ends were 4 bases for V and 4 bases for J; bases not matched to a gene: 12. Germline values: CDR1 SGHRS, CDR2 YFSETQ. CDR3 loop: CASSIPGLAKTGANVLTF. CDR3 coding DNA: TGCGCCAGCAGCATACCGGGACTAGCAAAGACCGGGGCCAACGTCCTGACTTTC. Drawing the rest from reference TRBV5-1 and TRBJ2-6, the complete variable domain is KAGVTQTPRYLIKTRGQQVTLSCSPISGHRSVSWYQQTPGQGLQFLFEYFSETQRNKGNFPGRFSGRQFSNSRSEMNVSTLELGDSALYLCASSIPGLAKTGANVLTFGAGSRLTVL.

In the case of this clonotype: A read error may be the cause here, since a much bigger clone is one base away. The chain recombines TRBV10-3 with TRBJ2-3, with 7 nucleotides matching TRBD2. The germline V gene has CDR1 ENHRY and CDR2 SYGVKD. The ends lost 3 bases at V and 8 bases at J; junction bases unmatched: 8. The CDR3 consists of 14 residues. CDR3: CAISDREGVVTQYF. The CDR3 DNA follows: TGTGCCATCAGTGACAGGGAGGGAGTAGTTACGCAGTATTTT.

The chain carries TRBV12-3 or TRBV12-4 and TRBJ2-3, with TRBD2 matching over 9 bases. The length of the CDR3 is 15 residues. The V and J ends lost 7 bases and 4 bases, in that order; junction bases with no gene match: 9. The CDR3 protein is CASTFRAGGPDTQYF. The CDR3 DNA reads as TGTGCCAGCACCTTCCGAGCGGGGGGCCCAGATACGCAGTATTTT.

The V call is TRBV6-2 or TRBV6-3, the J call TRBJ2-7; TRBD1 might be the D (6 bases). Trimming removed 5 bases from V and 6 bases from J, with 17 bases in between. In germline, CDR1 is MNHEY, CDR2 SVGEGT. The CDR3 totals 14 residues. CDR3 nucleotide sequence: TGTGCCAGCAGTACCAGGACAGAATGGATCGAGCAGTACTTC. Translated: CASSTRTEWIEQYF.

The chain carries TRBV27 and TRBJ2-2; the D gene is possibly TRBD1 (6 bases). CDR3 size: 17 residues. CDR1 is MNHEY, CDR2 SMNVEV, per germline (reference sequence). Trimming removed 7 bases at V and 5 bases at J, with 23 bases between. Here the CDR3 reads CASNPPRQDLKTGELFF. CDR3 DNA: TGTGCCAGCAATCCACCCCGACAGGACCTAAAGACCGGGGAGCTGTTTTTT.

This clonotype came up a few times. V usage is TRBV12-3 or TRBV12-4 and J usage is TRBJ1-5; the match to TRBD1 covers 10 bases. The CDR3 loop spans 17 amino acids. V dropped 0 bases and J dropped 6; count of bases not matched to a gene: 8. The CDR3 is CASSLALGTGEGQPQHF. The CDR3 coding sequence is TGTGCCAGCAGTTTAGCGCTGGGGACAGGGGAAGGTCAGCCCCAGCATTTT.